The clone carrying this TCR beta chain has more than one count but fewer than ten. As yet, its antigen is unknown. One junction end does not reproduce the germline sequence, and a read error may be involved. These data belong to a study of identical twins. The CDR3 contains 13 residues. From germline, CDR1 is LGHNA and CDR2 YSLEER. The study, taken as a whole, reports: Fewer insertions characterized abundant cord blood beta clonotypes, whereas memory repertoires showed none.

In TCRdb, the 5' RACE reads were re-called with MiXCR into one record per CDR3 protein. Found here are 650,000 to 800,000 distinct CDR3 sequences, more than 6.5% of them singletons; the top ten hold 0.8% to 1%. The same data also contributed to another study, on yellow fever vaccine responses in identical twins.

The receptor was derived from a woman between 18 and 29 years old in good health. The sample consisted of PBMCs. The gene calls are TRBV4-3 and TRBJ2-2; D may be TRBD2 (6 bases). This chain's CDR3 is CVSSRLGTGELFF. In nucleotides, the CDR3 is TGCGTCAGCAGCCGACTAGGCACCGGGGAGCTGTTTTTT.